The clone carrying this T cell receptor (beta chain) has just a few counts. Its antigen is still unknown. The CDR3 is 15 residues long. Deletions cut 0 bases from V and 1 base from J, with 10 bases between. Germline values: CDR1 SNHLY, CDR2 FYNNEI. The data were taken from a study of cytomegalovirus exposure and HLA in healthy donors. On the study more broadly: Tens of millions of unique TCRs from HLA-typed donors were held in an early release of data.

Overall study results and limits: Most TCR beta V segments were productive about 87% or about 30% of the time in an earlier analysis. It was taken for granted in presence/absence analyses that sequencing depth across donors was roughly uniform.

Use of 60 Vbeta and 13 Jbeta primers characterized the PCR. Clones were sequenced by immunoSEQ multiplex PCR, and TCRdb holds only the in-frame ones, with some missing. Here the sample spans around 150,000 clones, approximately 70% being singletons. This TCR came from a man aged 35-49 years in good health and CMV-seropositive. The sample taken for sequencing was PBMCs. The V gene is TRBV2, the J gene TRBJ2-7; no definite D call. This CDR3 reads CASSEARQISYEQYF. The CDR3 nucleotides read TGTGCCAGCAGTGAAGCGAGGCAGATTTCCTACGAGCAGTACTTC.